The 31 T cell receptor beta chains listed next were all sequenced from one sample in a study of T-cell memory formation after mild COVID-19. TCRdb ran MiXCR on the 5' RACE reads and lists one entry per CDR3 protein. The sample lists 560,000 or so distinct CDR3 sequences, approximately 15% occurring once. Sequencing was performed on PBMCs or a T cell subset sorted from them (not recorded which). The origin of the receptors is an adult woman who had mild COVID-19 (a few samples of this study predate the infection). Cell type and time point are not known.

J is TRBJ2-5 and V is TRBV24-1, with 10 bases lining up with TRBD1. Looked up from germline, CDR1 is KGHDR and CDR2 is SFDVKD. The CDR3 is 17 amino acids. J was trimmed by 4 bases and V by 3 bases; bases with no gene match: 10. The CDR3 spells CATSDRGDRGASETQYF. The CDR3 coding sequence is TGTGCCACCAGTGATCGGGGGGACAGGGGTGCGTCAGAGACCCAGTACTTC.

This clonotype was found a few times. This chain connects TRBV6-6 to TRBJ1-1; TRBD1 is a possible D gene (6 bases). Germline V gene data show CDR1 as MNHNY and CDR2 as SVGAGI (reference sequence). Trimming removed 2 bases at V and 6 bases at J, with 13 bases between. This CDR3 is 14 amino acids long. The CDR3 protein is CASSYRGRASEAFF. The CDR3 DNA is TGTGCCAGCAGTTACAGGGGGAGGGCTTCTGAAGCTTTCTTT.

In this sample, this clonotype turned up a few times. J is TRBJ1-1 and V is TRBV2; D ambiguous. V gave up 10 bases and J gave up 0 bases, with 21 bases separating them. CDR3 length: 16 residues. Germline V gene sequence: CDR1 SNHLY, CDR2 FYNNEI. The chain's CDR3 is CATSGSGFIMNTEAFF. The CDR3 nucleotides are TGTGCCACCTCGGGGTCAGGCTTCATTATGAACACTGAAGCTTTCTTT.

This chain's CDR3 is CASSSDSTNEKLFF. The CDR3 DNA reads as TGCGCCAGCAGCTCCGACTCGACTAATGAAAAACTGTTTTTT. V and J are TRBV5-1 and TRBJ1-4, with D uncertain. The CDR3 runs 14 residues. Germline-derived CDR1 and CDR2 are SGHRS and YFSETQ. V was shortened by 3 bases and J by 2 bases, with 8 bases between the two germline ends.

V is TRBV7-3 and J is TRBJ1-2, with a weak D call TRBD1 (6 bases). The CDR3 spans 13 residues. Germline loops: CDR1 SGHTA, CDR2 FQGTGA. Trimming cost V 5 bases and J 6 bases, with 13 bases left between them. The CDR3 region has the DNA TGTGCCAGCAGCCTGGGGGCGGCGGATGGCTACACCTTC. Translating it yields CASSLGAADGYTF.

This clonotype has at least ten counts. The V call is TRBV24-1, the J call TRBJ2-6, with 7 bases identical to TRBD1. V gave up 7 bases and J gave up 2 bases; unmatched junction bases: 4. The CDR3 is made up of 15 amino acids. From germline, CDR1 is KGHDR and CDR2 SFDVKD. CDR3 bases: TGTGCCACCAGCCCCGACAGGGCTGGGGCCAACGTCCTGACTTTC. Translating it yields CATSPDRAGANVLTF.

The chain couples TRBV7-2 to TRBJ2-3; no definite D call. The CDR3 loop spans 18 amino acids. Trimming took 2 bases from V and 3 from J, leaving 21 bases between them. Germline CDR1 and CDR2: SGHTA and FQGNSA. CDR3 amino acids: CASSLNGGFSWGTDTQYF. CDR3 bases: TGTGCCAGCAGCTTAAATGGTGGTTTTAGCTGGGGAACAGATACGCAGTATTTT.

About this clonotype: An end of the junction does not agree with germline; a read error may underlie this. V usage is TRBV24-1 and J usage is TRBJ2-7; D remains unclear. Germline assignment: CDR1 KGHDR and CDR2 SFDVKD. The CDR3 has 16 amino acids. CDR3 sequence: CATSDSKGPYFYEQYF. CDR3 DNA sequence: TGTGCCACCAGCGATTCAAAAGGACCCTATTTCTACGAGCAGTACTTC.

The rearrangement links TRBV7-9 to TRBJ2-1; D unclear. The CDR3 loop spans 15 amino acids. The V end was cut by 4 bases, the J end by 5 bases, with 15 bases between. The germline V gene has CDR1 SEHNR and CDR2 FQNEAQ (reference sequence). CDR3 coding DNA: TGTGCCAGCAGCTCCCCTGTCCTAGGAAACAATGAGCAGTTCTTC. Translating gives CASSSPVLGNNEQFF.

The chain is built from TRBV4-1 and TRBJ2-1; 8 nucleotides match TRBD1. V was clipped by 0 bases and J by 8 bases; unmatched bases: 15. Per germline, CDR1 MGHRA and CDR2 YSYEKL. The CDR3 sequence is 18 residues long. CDR3 loop: CASSQDLGRGRRGHEQFF. The CDR3 nucleotides read TGCGCCAGCAGCCAAGATCTGGGCAGGGGGCGCCGCGGCCATGAGCAGTTCTTC.

This clonotype was picked up a small number of times. CDR3 DNA: TGTGCCTGGGGAATGGGGCTCGGCGAGAACGTCCTGACTTTC. Amino acids: CAWGMGLGENVLTF. V usage is TRBV30 and J usage is TRBJ2-6; D possibly corresponds to TRBD1 (5 bases). V was cut by 5 bases and J by 10 bases, with 18 bases left in between. Germline CDR1 is GTSNPN and CDR2 is SVGIG (reference sequence). The CDR3 contains 14 residues.

V is TRBV12-3 or TRBV12-4 and J is TRBJ1-6, with 8 bases identical to TRBD1. The CDR3 sequence is 16 residues long. V lost 5 bases to trimming and J lost 7 bases; unmatched junction nucleotides: 10. CDR3 in amino acids: CASSPGGAVGNSPLHF. The CDR3 DNA reads as TGTGCCAGCAGTCCAGGGGGCGCGGTAGGAAATTCACCCCTCCACTTT.

This chain uses TRBV27 with TRBJ2-2; D assignment may be TRBD1 or TRBD2 (7 bases each). V lost 1 base and J lost 5, with 14 bases in between. CDR3 length equals 16 residues. Germline CDR1 reads MNHEY; CDR2 reads SMNVEV (reference sequence). As DNA, the CDR3 is TGTGCCAGCAGTTTATGGGGGAGGGGGCGGACCGGGGAGCTGTTTTTT. This translates into CASSLWGRGRTGELFF.

This rearrangement joins TRBV5-1 to TRBJ2-2, with no clear D. V lost 1 base and J lost 0, with 10 bases in between. Germline assignment: CDR1 SGHRS and CDR2 YFSETQ. The CDR3 has 16 amino acids. The CDR3 DNA reads as TGCGCCAGCAGCTTGTTGAAAGGGACGAACACCGGGGAGCTGTTTTTT. It codes for CASSLLKGTNTGELFF.

The J gene is TRBJ1-1, the V gene TRBV5-6; D unresolved. Trimming pared 3 bases from V and 8 bases from J, leaving 11 bases between. Per germline, CDR1 SGHDT and CDR2 YYEEEE. The CDR3 consists of 12 residues. CDR3 nucleotides: TGTGCCAGCAGCTCCGATAGGGTGGAAGCTTTCTTT. Translated: CASSSDRVEAFF.

The sample holds a few counts of this clonotype. V usage is TRBV12-3 or TRBV12-4 and J usage is TRBJ2-1; TRBD2 might be the D (6 bases). Trimming took 6 bases from V and 9 from J, leaving 15 bases between them. The CDR3 sequence is 13 residues long. CDR3 protein: CASSPTSKGEQFF. The CDR3 coding sequence is TGTGCCAGCAGCCCCACTAGCAAGGGTGAGCAGTTCTTC.

This chain connects TRBV9 to TRBJ2-2; D call uncertain. V was trimmed by 0 bases and J by 2 bases, leaving 11 bases between them. Germline V CDR1 and CDR2: SGDLS, YYNGEE. The CDR3 is 16 residues long. CDR3 in DNA: TGTGCCAGCAGCGTAGCGGGTAGCCTTAACACCGGGGAGCTGTTTTTT. It yields the protein CASSVAGSLNTGELFF.

For the CDR3, the DNA is TGTGCCAGCAGCTCGAACAGGGGACCCACGATCTACGAGCAGTACTTC. Encoded protein: CASSSNRGPTIYEQYF. The chain carries TRBV13 and TRBJ2-7; 7 bases line up with TRBD1. V shed 4 bases and J 3 bases; nucleotides not matched to a gene: 12. Germline V gives CDR1 PRHDT, CDR2 FYEKMQ (reference sequence). This CDR3 spans 16 amino acids.

This clonotype was picked up a small number of times. The chain joins TRBV4-1 to TRBJ1-5; no definite D call. The CDR3 spans 16 residues. In germline, CDR1 is MGHRA, CDR2 YSYEKL. V was shortened by 0 bases and J by 6 bases, with 15 bases between the two germline ends. CDR3 protein: CASSQEVGQRSQPQHF. The CDR3 DNA is TGCGCCAGCAGCCAAGAGGTTGGCCAACGATCTCAGCCCCAGCATTTT.

This clonotype was seen many times. The chain has TRBV7-2 and TRBJ2-5; 7 nucleotides match TRBD2. The CDR3 contains 16 residues. Germline CDR1 reads SGHTA; CDR2 reads FQGNSA. V dropped 1 base and J dropped 2; count of bases not matched to a gene: 7. CDR3: CASSLDLSGLQETQYF. Here the CDR3 DNA reads TGTGCCAGCAGCTTAGATCTTAGCGGGCTTCAAGAGACCCAGTACTTC.

This chain uses TRBV7-2 with TRBJ1-1; D is ambiguous. V lost 2 bases and J 1 base, leaving 8 bases between the germline ends. Germline CDR1 reads SGHTA; CDR2 reads FQGNSA. This CDR3 spans 14 amino acids. The CDR3 protein is CASSLQTRNTEAFF. CDR3 nucleotide sequence: TGTGCCAGCAGCTTACAGACAAGGAACACTGAAGCTTTCTTT.

The table lists this clonotype with a few counts. The J gene is TRBJ2-7, the V gene TRBV12-3 or TRBV12-4, with 7 bases identical to TRBD2. The CDR3 covers 15 residues. The ends lost 6 bases at V and 6 bases at J; junction bases unmatched: 14. The CDR3 DNA reads TGTGCCAGCAGCCCCGAAGGAGGGAGGGTTAGCGAGCAGTACTTC. Translating it yields CASSPEGGRVSEQYF.

The sample holds a few counts of this clonotype. The V and J genes are TRBV5-1 and TRBJ2-7; D might be TRBD2 (5 bases). The ends were cut back, 5 bases at V and 2 bases at J, with 14 bases in the middle. Germline V lookup: CDR1 SGHRS, CDR2 YFSETQ. The CDR3 length is 14 residues. The CDR3 sequence: CASRGAKAPYEQYF. CDR3 nucleotides: TGCGCCAGCAGGGGAGCTAAGGCCCCCTACGAGCAGTACTTC.

V and J are TRBV4-1 and TRBJ2-3; D is possibly TRBD2 (6 bases). V lost 4 bases and J 2 bases, leaving 22 bases between the germline ends. Germline CDR1 MGHRA, CDR2 YSYEKL. The CDR3 runs 18 residues. Written as DNA, the CDR3 is TGCGCCAGCAGCCGGGGGAGGACTCGGGCGGGCTCCACAGATACGCAGTATTTT. Translated: CASSRGRTRAGSTDTQYF.

The CDR3: CASSFSGRQKETQYF. CDR3 coding DNA: TGTGCCAGCAGTTTCTCGGGACGGCAAAAAGAGACCCAGTACTTC. This rearrangement joins TRBV12-3 or TRBV12-4 to TRBJ2-5, with D possibly called TRBD1 or TRBD2 (5 bases each). This CDR3 spans 15 amino acids. Between the trimmed V and J ends, which lost 3 bases and 3 bases, there was a span of 14 bases.

The V call is TRBV5-1, the J call TRBJ2-1; D possibly corresponds to TRBD2 (6 bases). CDR3 length equals 15 residues. With 1 base removed from V and 2 bases from J, the gap between germline ends came to 10 bases. The V gene's germline CDR1 is SGHRS and CDR2 YFSETQ. CDR3 in DNA: TGCGCCAGCAGCTTGATAGCGGAGCCCTACAATGAGCAGTTCTTC. Translating it yields CASSLIAEPYNEQFF.

This clonotype was observed at least ten times. V gene TRBV27 combines with J gene TRBJ2-7; D is perhaps TRBD1 (6 bases). Trimming shortened V by 6 bases and J by 2 bases, and 20 bases separated the two germline ends. CDR1 and CDR2 from the germline V gene are MNHEY and SMNVEV (reference sequence). This CDR3 is built from 16 residues. The CDR3 coding sequence is TGTGCCAGCAGCCGCTCGCGTTCCGGGACACCCTACGAGCAGTACTTC. The encoded protein is CASSRSRSGTPYEQYF.

The chain links TRBV30 to TRBJ1-6; D gene unclear. V lost 5 bases and J lost 7, with 12 bases in between. Germline CDR1 GTSNPN, CDR2 SVGIG (reference sequence). The CDR3 is 13 amino acids. The CDR3 nucleotides read TGTGCCTGGGACCGGGTTTCAAATTCACCCCTCCACTTT. Translating gives CAWDRVSNSPLHF.

This clonotype was seen more than once but under ten times. CDR3 residues: CASSFTGTSGSAGELFF. The CDR3 DNA follows: TGTGCCAGCAGCTTCACCGGGACTAGCGGGAGTGCCGGGGAGCTGTTTTTT. The genes are TRBV7-2 and TRBJ2-2; 14 bases fit TRBD2. Germline V gene sequence: CDR1 SGHTA, CDR2 FQGNSA. The J segment lost 6 bases and the V segment lost 3 bases, leaving 6 bases of the junction unmatched. The CDR3 is 17 amino acids. Full variable domain (rest looked up from reference TRBV7-2 and TRBJ2-2): GAGVSQSPSNKVTEKGKDVELRCDPISGHTALYWYRQSLGQGLEFLIYFQGNSAPDKSGLPSDRFSAERTGGSVSTLTIQRTQQEDSAVYLCASSFTGTSGSAGELFFGEGSRLTVL.

The rearrangement uses TRBV24-1 and TRBJ2-3, with 12 bases that match TRBD2. Trimming removed 2 bases from V and 1 base from J; junction bases left unmatched: 6. CDR3 length: 18 amino acids. The germline V gene encodes CDR1 KGHDR and CDR2 SFDVKD. Here the CDR3 DNA reads TGTGCCACCAGTGATTCTAGCGGGAGGGCCGTCGGCACAGATACGCAGTATTTT. Protein: CATSDSSGRAVGTDTQYF.

This clonotype has only a few counts. The V gene is TRBV18, the J gene TRBJ1-5; D perhaps matches TRBD1 (5 bases). Germline V gene data show CDR1 as KGHSH and CDR2 as LQKENI. The CDR3 has 14 residues. Trimming removed 3 bases from V and 7 bases from J, with 13 bases in between. CDR3 residues: CASSPDNGAQPQHF. CDR3 nucleotides: TGTGCCAGCTCACCGGATAACGGGGCACAGCCCCAGCATTTT. Supplemented by reference TRBV18 and TRBJ1-5, the full variable domain reads NAGVMQNPRHLVRRRGQEARLRCSPMKGHSHVYWYRQLPEEGLKFMVYLQKENIIDESGMPKERFSAEFPKEGPSILRIQQVVRGDSAAYFCASSPDNGAQPQHFGDGTRLSIL.